The rows below give T cell receptor beta chains drawn from one sample of a study of shared clonotypes between healthy human individuals. Repertoires were generated with immunoSEQ multiplex PCR, while TCRdb's copy carries only in-frame clones and drops some. This table has approximately 700,000 clones, around four fifths appearing once. Specimen: memory CD4+ T cells sorted from blood. The receptor set was obtained from a woman between 25 and 40 years old in good health. Both conserved end residues are part of each CDR3. The order of the fields is J gene, V gene, CDR3 protein.

TRBJ2-1,TRBV5-1,CASSLEAGEGEQFF
TRBJ1-1,TRBV5-5,CASSFQGDTEAFF
TRBJ2-5,TRBV7-9,CASLREGETQYF
TRBJ2-7,TRBV18,CASSPGQGHFYEQYF
TRBJ2-1,TRBV28,CASSAHEGVTYNEQFF
TRBJ2-3,TRBV7-3,CASSLSKTGTDTQYF
TRBJ2-5,TRBV11-2,CASSWTRSETQYF
TRBJ2-1,TRBV5-1,CASSSSSYNEQFF
TRBJ2-5,TRBV28,CASGLQETQYF
TRBJ2-7,TRBV29-1,CSVETETAYEQYF
TRBJ2-3,TRBV5-1,CASSLGGRADTDTQYF
TRBJ2-5,TRBV6-5,CASSPRQGVRETQYF
TRBJ1-5,TRBV19,CASSRDGRSNQPQHF
TRBJ2-1,TRBV13,CASSLDNWGLASSSYNEQFF
TRBJ2-7,TRBV29-1,CSVEGRNRGNEQYF
TRBJ2-1,TRBV2,CASGGTMSYNEQFF
TRBJ1-1,TRBV20-1,CSARFVRGAFF
TRBJ2-3,TRBV29-1,CSVGTDTQYF
TRBJ2-2,TRBV6-6,CASSYPGGNTGELFF
TRBJ2-3,TRBV6-6,CASSYSGGRSTDTQYF
TRBJ2-7,TRBV28,CASRPGQLTYEQYF
NA,TRBV6-6,CASRTTSSYEQYF
TRBJ2-1,TRBV6-1,CASSEPSGLAGIYNEQFF
TRBJ2-1,TRBV6-4,CASERENFYNEQFF
TRBJ2-1,TRBV28,CASSPGTSSKNEQFF
TRBJ2-1,TRBV30,CAWRRRGVYNEQFF